The entry below describes one T cell receptor (beta chain). Antigen: not known. TCRdb reanalysed the reads using MiXCR and keeps one entry per CDR3 protein. The table has roughly 150,000 distinct CDR3 sequences, less than 25% seen once; the top ten hold over 9.5%. J lost 3 bases, V lost 7 bases, and 10 bases had no gene match. Germline V gene lookup returns CDR1 LGHNT and CDR2 FRNRAP. The CDR3 loop spans 15 amino acids. The sample originates from a study of T cell repertoires in cytomegalovirus infection. Study as a whole: From public TCR beta signatures came an indication of both CMV infection and matching HLA type.

Regarding the study as a whole: There were HLA-C-restricted CMV-specific TCR beta clonotypes dominating the ex vivo response.

Sequencing was performed on PBMCs. This receptor was obtained from a human donor in good health (CMV status not recorded). Some clones in this sample may be carry-over from other donors' samples. The rearrangement uses TRBV12-5 and TRBJ2-7; 9 nucleotides align to TRBD1. CDR3: CASAATGTGFYEQYF. The CDR3 coding sequence is TGTGCTAGTGCTGCTACCGGGACAGGGTTCTACGAGCAGTACTTC.